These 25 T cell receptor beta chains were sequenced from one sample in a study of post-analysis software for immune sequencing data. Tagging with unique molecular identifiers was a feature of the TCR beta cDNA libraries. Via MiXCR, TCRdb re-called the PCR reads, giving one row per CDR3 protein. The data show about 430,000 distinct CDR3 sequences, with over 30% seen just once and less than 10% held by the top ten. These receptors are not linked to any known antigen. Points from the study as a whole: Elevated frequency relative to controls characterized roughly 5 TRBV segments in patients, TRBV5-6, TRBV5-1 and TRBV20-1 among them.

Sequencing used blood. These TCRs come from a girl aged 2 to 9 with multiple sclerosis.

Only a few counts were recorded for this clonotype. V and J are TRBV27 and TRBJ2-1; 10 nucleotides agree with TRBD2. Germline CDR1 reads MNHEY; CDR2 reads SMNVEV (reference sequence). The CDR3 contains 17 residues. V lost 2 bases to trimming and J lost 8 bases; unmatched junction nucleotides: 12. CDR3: CASSLEMLAGVYYEQFF. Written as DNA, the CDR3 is TGTGCCAGCAGTTTAGAAATGCTAGCGGGAGTTTACTATGAGCAGTTCTTC.

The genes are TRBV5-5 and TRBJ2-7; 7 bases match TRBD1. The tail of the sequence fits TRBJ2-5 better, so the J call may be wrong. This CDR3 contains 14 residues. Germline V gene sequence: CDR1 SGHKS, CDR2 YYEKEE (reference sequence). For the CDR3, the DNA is TGTGCCAGCAGCTTTGATGGGACAGAAGAGACCCAGTACTTC. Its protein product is CASSFDGTEETQYF.

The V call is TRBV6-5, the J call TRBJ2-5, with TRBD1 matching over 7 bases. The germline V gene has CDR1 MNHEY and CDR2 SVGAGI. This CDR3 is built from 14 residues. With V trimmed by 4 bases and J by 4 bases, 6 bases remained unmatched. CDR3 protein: CASSLTGLRETQYF. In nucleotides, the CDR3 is TGTGCCAGCAGTTTGACAGGGCTGAGAGAGACCCAGTACTTC.

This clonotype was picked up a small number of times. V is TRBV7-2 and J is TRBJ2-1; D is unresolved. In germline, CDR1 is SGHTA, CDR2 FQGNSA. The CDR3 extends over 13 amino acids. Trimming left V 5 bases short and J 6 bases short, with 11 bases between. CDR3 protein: CASSVSVTNEQFF. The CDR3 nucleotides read TGTGCCAGCAGCGTCTCAGTTACCAATGAGCAGTTCTTC.

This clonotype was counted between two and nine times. CDR3 in DNA: TGTGCCAGCAGCGCTGACGGGCCCTACGAGCAGTACTTC. It codes for CASSADGPYEQYF. The chain employs TRBV11-1 and TRBJ2-7, with D uncertain. Trimming removed 5 bases at V and 2 bases at J, with 10 bases between. Germline V gene lookup returns CDR1 SGHAT and CDR2 FQDESV (reference sequence). The CDR3 is made up of 13 amino acids.

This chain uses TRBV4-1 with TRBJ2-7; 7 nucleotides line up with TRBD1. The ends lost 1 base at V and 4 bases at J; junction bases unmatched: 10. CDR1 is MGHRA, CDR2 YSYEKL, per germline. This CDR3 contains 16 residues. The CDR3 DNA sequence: TGCGCCAGCAGCCAAGGGACAGGCGTCCCACTTTACGAGCAGTACTTC. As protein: CASSQGTGVPLYEQYF.

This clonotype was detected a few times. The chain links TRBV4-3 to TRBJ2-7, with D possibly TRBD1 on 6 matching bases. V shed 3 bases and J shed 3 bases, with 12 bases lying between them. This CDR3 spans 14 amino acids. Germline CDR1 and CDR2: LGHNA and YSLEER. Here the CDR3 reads CASSHGQRGYEQYF. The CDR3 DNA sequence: TGCGCCAGCAGCCACGGACAGAGGGGCTACGAGCAGTACTTC.

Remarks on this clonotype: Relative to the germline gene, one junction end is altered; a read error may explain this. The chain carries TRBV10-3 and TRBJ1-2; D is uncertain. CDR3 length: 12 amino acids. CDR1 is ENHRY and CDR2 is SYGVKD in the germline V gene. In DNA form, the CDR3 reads TGTGCCATCCCCACAGAGGCTTATGGCCACACCTTC. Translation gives CAIPTEAYGHTF.

CDR3 sequence reads: CASSFPTGTVSGANVLTF. The CDR3 DNA reads as TGTGCCAGCAGCTTCCCGACAGGTACCGTCTCTGGGGCCAACGTCCTGACTTTC. The chain carries TRBV7-9 and TRBJ2-6; D possibly corresponds to TRBD1 (6 bases). Germline assignment: CDR1 SEHNR and CDR2 FQNEAQ (reference sequence). The CDR3 runs to 18 residues. V was clipped by 3 bases and J by 0 bases, with 15 bases between them.

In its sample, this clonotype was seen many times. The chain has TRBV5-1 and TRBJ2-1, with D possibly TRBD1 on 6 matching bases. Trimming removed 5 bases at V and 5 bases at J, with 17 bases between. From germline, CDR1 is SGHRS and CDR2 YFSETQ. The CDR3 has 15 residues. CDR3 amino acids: CASRGDRTPNNEQFF. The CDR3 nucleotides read TGCGCCAGCAGGGGTGACAGGACCCCTAACAATGAGCAGTTCTTC.

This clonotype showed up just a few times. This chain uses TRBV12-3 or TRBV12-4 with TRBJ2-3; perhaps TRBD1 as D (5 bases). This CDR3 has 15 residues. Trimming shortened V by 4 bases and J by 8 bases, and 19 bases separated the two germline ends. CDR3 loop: CASSSQGRSTGTQYF. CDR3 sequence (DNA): TGTGCCAGCAGTTCCCAGGGAAGGAGCACGGGTACGCAGTATTTT.

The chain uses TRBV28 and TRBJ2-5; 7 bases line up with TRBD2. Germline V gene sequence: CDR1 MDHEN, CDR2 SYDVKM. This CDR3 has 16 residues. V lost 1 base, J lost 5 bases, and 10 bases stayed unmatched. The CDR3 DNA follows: TGTGCCAGCAGTTTATTAAGTTTAGCGGGTGGGGAGACCCAGTACTTC. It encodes CASSLLSLAGGETQYF.

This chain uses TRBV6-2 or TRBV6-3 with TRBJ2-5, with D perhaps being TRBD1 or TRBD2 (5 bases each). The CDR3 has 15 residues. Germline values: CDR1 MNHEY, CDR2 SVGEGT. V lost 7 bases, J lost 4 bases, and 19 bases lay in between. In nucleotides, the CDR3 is TGTGCCAGCATATCCGACCTCTGGGGGAGAGAGACCCAGTACTTC. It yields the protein CASISDLWGRETQYF.

This chain's CDR3 is CSARDSGGSGMSTQYF. The CDR3, as DNA: TGCAGTGCTAGAGATTCGGGTGGTAGCGGGATGAGTACGCAGTATTTT. This chain uses TRBV20-1 with TRBJ2-3, with 8 bases aligning to TRBD2. Trimming removed 0 bases from V and 8 bases from J; junction bases left unmatched: 13. CDR1 DFQATT and CDR2 SNEGSKA come from the germline V gene (reference sequence). The CDR3 length is 16 residues.

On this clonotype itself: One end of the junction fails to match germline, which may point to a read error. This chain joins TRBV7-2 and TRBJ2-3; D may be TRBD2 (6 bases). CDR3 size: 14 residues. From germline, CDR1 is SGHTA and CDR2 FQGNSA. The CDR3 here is CACSFGTSTDTQYF. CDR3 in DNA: TGTGCCTGCAGCTTCGGGACTAGCACAGATACGCAGTATTTT.

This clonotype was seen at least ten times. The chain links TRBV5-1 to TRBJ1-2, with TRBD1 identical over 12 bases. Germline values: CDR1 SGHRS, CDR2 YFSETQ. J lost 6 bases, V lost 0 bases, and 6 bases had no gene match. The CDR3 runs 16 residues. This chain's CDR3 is CASSLEGTGGADGYTF. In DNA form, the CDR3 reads TGCGCCAGCAGCTTGGAAGGGACAGGGGGCGCGGATGGCTACACCTTC.

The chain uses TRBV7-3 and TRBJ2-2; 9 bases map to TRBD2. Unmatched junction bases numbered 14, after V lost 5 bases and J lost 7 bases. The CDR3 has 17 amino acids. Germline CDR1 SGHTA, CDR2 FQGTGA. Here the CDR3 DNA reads TGTGCCAGCAGCCCCAGGAGCGGGGGGCAGTTGAACGGGGAGCTGTTTTTT. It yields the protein CASSPRSGGQLNGELFF.

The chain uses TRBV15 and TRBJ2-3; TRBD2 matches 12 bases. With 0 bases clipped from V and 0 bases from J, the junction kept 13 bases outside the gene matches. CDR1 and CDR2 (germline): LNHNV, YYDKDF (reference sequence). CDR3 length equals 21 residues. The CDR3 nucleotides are TGTGCCACCAGCAGAGATCCCCCTCTAGCGGGGGGGTTCTCTAGCACAGATACGCAGTATTTT. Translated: CATSRDPPLAGGFSSTDTQYF.

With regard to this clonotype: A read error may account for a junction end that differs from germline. CDR3 region: CASSAFGVHSGANVRTF. DNA of the CDR3: TGTGCCAGCAGCGCCTTCGGGGTACACTCTGGGGCCAACGTCCGGACTTTC. The chain is built from TRBV7-2 and TRBJ2-6; the D gene could be TRBD1 or TRBD2 (5 bases each). Germline lookup yields CDR1 SGHTA and CDR2 FQGNSA. The CDR3 runs to 17 residues.

CDR3 amino acids: CATSGNGPTDTQYF. CDR3 DNA sequence: TGTGCCACCAGTGGGAACGGACCCACAGATACGCAGTATTTT. The chain combines TRBV24-1 with TRBJ2-3; D remains unclear. The CDR3 sequence is 14 residues long. V was clipped by 5 bases and J by 2 bases, with 10 bases between them. CDR1 and CDR2 (germline): KGHDR, SFDVKD.

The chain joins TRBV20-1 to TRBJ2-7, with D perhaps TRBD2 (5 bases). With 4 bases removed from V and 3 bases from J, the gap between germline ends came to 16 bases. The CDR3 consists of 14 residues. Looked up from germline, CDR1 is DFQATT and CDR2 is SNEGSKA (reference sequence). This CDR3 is CSAKASGLDYEQYF. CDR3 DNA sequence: TGCAGTGCTAAAGCAAGCGGACTGGACTACGAGCAGTACTTC.

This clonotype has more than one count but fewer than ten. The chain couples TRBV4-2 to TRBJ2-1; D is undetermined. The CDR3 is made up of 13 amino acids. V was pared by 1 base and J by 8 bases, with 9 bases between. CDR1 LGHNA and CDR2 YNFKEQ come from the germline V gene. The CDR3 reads CASSQATCYEQFF. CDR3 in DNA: TGTGCCAGCAGCCAAGCTACGTGCTATGAGCAGTTCTTC.

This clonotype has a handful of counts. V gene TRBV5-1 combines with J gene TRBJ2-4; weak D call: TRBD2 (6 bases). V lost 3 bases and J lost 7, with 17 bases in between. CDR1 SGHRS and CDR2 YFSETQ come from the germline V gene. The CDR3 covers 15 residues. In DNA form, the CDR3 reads TGCGCCAGCAGCTCGGGAGAGGCCCCAGGGAACATTCAGTACTTC. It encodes CASSSGEAPGNIQYF.

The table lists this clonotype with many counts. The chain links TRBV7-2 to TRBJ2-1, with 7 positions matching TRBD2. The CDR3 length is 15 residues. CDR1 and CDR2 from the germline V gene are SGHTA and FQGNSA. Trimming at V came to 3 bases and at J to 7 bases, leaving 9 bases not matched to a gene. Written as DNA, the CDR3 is TGTGCCAGCAGCTTCTCCGGGACTAACTCTAATGAGCAGTTCTTC. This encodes CASSFSGTNSNEQFF.

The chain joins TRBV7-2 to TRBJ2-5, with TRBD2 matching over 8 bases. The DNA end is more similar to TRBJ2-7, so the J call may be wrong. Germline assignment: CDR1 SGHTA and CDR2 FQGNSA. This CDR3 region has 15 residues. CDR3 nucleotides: TGTGCCAGCAGCGCCGGACTAGCCTCTACCTACGAGCAGTACTTC. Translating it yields CASSAGLASTYEQYF.